Sequencing of this TCR beta chain was carried out in a study of blood T cell repertoires in COVID-19. Some clones are missing from TCRdb's copy, which holds only in-frame ones; the method was immunoSEQ multiplex PCR. The sample holds more than 200,000 clones; around 80% are singletons and the top ten take under 4.5%. CDR1 is SGHTA, CDR2 FQGTGA, per germline. This CDR3 comprises 17 residues. J was trimmed by 6 bases and V by 3 bases; bases with no gene match: 10. The sample was PBMCs or T cells enriched from blood (not recorded which). The chain couples TRBV7-3 to TRBJ2-5; 13 positions agree with TRBD2. This clonotype was sampled from a man between 25 and 39 years old with acute COVID-19. Written as DNA, the CDR3 is TGTGCCAGCAGCTTCATGTCGACTAGCGGGGGGCGGCAGACCCAGTACTTC. Protein product: CASSFMSTSGGRQTQYF.